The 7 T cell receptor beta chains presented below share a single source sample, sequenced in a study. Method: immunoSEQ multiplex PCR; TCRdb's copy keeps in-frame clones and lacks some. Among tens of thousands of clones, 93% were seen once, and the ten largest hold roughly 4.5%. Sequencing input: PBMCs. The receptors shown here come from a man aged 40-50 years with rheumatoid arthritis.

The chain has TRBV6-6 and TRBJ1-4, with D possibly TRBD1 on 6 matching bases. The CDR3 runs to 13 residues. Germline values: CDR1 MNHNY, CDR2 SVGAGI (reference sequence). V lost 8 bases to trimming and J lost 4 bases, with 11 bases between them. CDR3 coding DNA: TGTGCCAGCCACTGGACAGTTAATGAAAAACTGTTTTTT. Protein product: CASHWTVNEKLFF.

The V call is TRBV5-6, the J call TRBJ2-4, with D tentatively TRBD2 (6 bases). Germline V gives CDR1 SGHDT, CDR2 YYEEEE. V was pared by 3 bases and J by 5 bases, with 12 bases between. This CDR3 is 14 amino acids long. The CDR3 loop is CASSSYGGENIQYF. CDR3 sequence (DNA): TGTGCCAGCAGCTCATACGGGGGTGAAAACATTCAGTACTTC.

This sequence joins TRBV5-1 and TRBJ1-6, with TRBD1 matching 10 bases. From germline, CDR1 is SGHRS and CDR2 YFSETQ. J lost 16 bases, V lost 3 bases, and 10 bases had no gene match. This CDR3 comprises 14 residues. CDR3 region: CASSSGGTGAVLHF. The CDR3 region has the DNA TGCGCCAGCAGCTCGGGTGGGACAGGGGCCGTACTCCACTTT.

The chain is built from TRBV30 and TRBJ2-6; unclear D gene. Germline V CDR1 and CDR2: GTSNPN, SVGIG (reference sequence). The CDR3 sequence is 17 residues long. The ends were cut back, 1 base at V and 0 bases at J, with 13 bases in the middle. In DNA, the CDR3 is TGTGCCTGGAGTGGTAGTAGGGCGAACTCTGGGGCCAACGTCCTGACTTTC. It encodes CAWSGSRANSGANVLTF.

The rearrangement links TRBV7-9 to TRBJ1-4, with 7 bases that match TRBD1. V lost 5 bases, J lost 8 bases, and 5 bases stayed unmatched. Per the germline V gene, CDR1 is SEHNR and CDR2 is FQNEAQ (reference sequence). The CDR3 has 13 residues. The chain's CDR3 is CASSLTGAEKLFF. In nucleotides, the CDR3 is TGTGCCAGCAGCCTTACAGGGGCAGAAAAACTGTTTTTT.

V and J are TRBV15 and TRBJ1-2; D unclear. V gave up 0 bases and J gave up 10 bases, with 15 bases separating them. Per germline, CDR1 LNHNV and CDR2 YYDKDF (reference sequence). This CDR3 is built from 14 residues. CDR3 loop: CATSRDLNFPPYTF. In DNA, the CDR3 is TGTGCCACCAGCAGAGATCTTAACTTTCCCCCCTACACCTTC.

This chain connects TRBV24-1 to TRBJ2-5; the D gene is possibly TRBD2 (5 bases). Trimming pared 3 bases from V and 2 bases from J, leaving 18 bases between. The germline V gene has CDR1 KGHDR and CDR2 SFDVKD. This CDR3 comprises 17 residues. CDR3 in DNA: TGTGCCACCAGTGATCCCAGTGAGGGTTTTGATCAAGAGACCCAGTACTTC. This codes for CATSDPSEGFDQETQYF.